This T cell receptor (beta chain) was identified during a study of beta chain features in type 1 diabetes. General study points: Diminished insertions and augmented deletions at VDJ junctions characterized type 1 diabetes patients. Sequencing from cDNA could over-represent high-TCR-expressing cells.

As regards this clone: What it binds is unknown.

Expressed TCRB transcripts were sequenced because the entire RNA isolate underwent reverse transcription. TCRdb's copy holds only in-frame clones and misses some; the assay was immunoSEQ multiplex PCR. The sample consists of tens of thousands of clones, almost 70% of them appearing once. Sorting that relied on CD45RO/CCR7/CD25/CD127/CD95/CD27 yielded CD4+ naive, central memory, regulatory and stem cell-like memory cells. The receptor comes from a woman aged 40 to 50 in good health. The sample comprised Tregs from blood.

The CDR3 DNA follows: TGCAGCGTGGGGACAGCCTACGAGCAGTACTTC. This codes for CSVGTAYEQYF. This chain connects TRBV29-1 to TRBJ2-5, with 7 bases matching TRBD1. The end of the DNA is better explained by TRBJ2-7, so the J call may be wrong. Germline lookup yields CDR1 SQVTM and CDR2 ANQGSEA. The CDR3 extends over 11 amino acids.